The 14 T cell receptor beta chains reported below all come from one sample, sequenced in a study of vaccination effects on CD4 cells after COVID-19. Data came from immunoSEQ multiplex PCR; TCRdb stores just in-frame clones and leaves some out. The table lists tens of thousands of clones, around 70% of them singletons. Antigen specificity for these receptors is unknown. ViraFEST used viral peptide pools to expand antigen-specific CD4+ T cells before sequencing. After more than 8 days in culture, the CD4+ T cells were isolated. All participants had two doses of either the BNT162b2 or mRNA-1273 vaccine. Sequenced material: CD4+ T cells from PBMCs cultured with HCoV-229E spike peptides, taken after COVID-19 vaccination. These receptors all stem from a human donor who received a COVID-19 vaccine.

This chain joins TRBV4-1 and TRBJ1-1; D uncertain. Per the germline V gene, CDR1 is MGHRA and CDR2 is YSYEKL. The CDR3 is 17 residues long. V was trimmed by 0 bases and J by 1 base, leaving 15 bases between them. The CDR3 region is CASSQDPRRRTNTEAFF. The CDR3 coding sequence is TGCGCCAGCAGCCAAGATCCTAGGCGGCGGACGAACACTGAAGCTTTCTTT.

The V and J genes are TRBV10-3 and TRBJ1-6, with D tentatively TRBD1 (5 bases). Between the trimmed V and J ends, which lost 1 base and 10 bases, there was a span of 11 bases. Germline V gene sequence: CDR1 ENHRY, CDR2 SYGVKD. The CDR3 sequence is 14 residues long. In DNA form, the CDR3 reads TGTGCCATCAGTGAGTACGGGGCTAACTCACCCCTCCACTTT. Its translation: CAISEYGANSPLHF.

J is TRBJ1-1 and V is TRBV18; D not certain. V was shortened by 2 bases and J by 0 bases, with 10 bases between the two germline ends. The CDR3 runs to 15 residues. Per the germline V gene, CDR1 is KGHSH and CDR2 is LQKENI. The CDR3 is CASSPSVVMNTEAFF. The CDR3 region has the DNA TGTGCCAGCTCACCATCGGTGGTTATGAACACTGAAGCTTTCTTT. The full variable domain, rest sourced from reference TRBV18 and TRBJ1-1, is NAGVMQNPRHLVRRRGQEARLRCSPMKGHSHVYWYRQLPEEGLKFMVYLQKENIIDESGMPKERFSAEFPKEGPSILRIQQVVRGDSAAYFCASSPSVVMNTEAFFGQGTRLTVV.

This clone has only one observation. The chain has TRBV18 and TRBJ1-1; TRBD1 agrees at 9 bases. Germline-derived CDR1 and CDR2 are KGHSH and LQKENI. With V trimmed by 3 bases and J by 11 bases, 7 bases remained unmatched. The CDR3 has 13 amino acids. CDR3 region: CASSPGTGRVAFF. DNA of the CDR3: TGTGCCAGCTCACCCGGGACAGGGAGGGTTGCTTTCTTT.

This clone has a single count. This sequence joins TRBV12-5 and TRBJ2-7; 7 bases align to TRBD1. Trimming at V came to 5 bases and at J to 3 bases, leaving 4 bases not matched to a gene. Germline loops: CDR1 LGHNT, CDR2 FRNRAP. The CDR3 is 13 residues long. CDR3 amino acids: CASGTTGIYEQYV. CDR3 nucleotide sequence: TGTGCTAGTGGTACGACAGGGATCTACGAGCAGTACGTC.

The rearrangement uses TRBV18 and TRBJ1-2; D call uncertain. The CDR3 has 11 residues. Per germline, CDR1 KGHSH and CDR2 LQKENI. Trimming took 2 bases from V and 8 from J, leaving 6 bases between them. The CDR3 here is CASSPGQGYTF. Written as DNA, the CDR3 is TGTGCCAGCTCACCAGGCCAGGGCTACACCTTC.

V is TRBV18 and J is TRBJ2-5; D could derive from TRBD1 or TRBD2 (5 bases each). Trimming left V 5 bases short and J 2 bases short, with 15 bases between. This CDR3 is 15 amino acids long. Germline V gene data show CDR1 as KGHSH and CDR2 as LQKENI. As DNA, the CDR3 is TGTGCCAGCTCAAGCTCCTGGGGGAATCAAGAGACCCAGTACTTC. It translates to CASSSSWGNQETQYF.

J is TRBJ1-1 and V is TRBV5-1; D gene unclear. The CDR3 contains 15 residues. Germline CDR1 is SGHRS and CDR2 is YFSETQ. V was clipped by 0 bases and J by 0 bases, with 9 bases between them. The CDR3 protein is CASSLVIGLNTEAFF. The DNA for the CDR3 is TGCGCCAGCAGCTTGGTGATCGGTTTGAACACTGAAGCTTTCTTT.

This clone was observed a handful of times. The chain couples TRBV2 to TRBJ1-2; TRBD1 agrees at 9 bases. This CDR3 spans 14 amino acids. Germline V CDR1 and CDR2: SNHLY, FYNNEI. Losses at the gene ends were 5 bases for V and 4 bases for J; bases not matched to a gene: 5. The CDR3 here is CASSRQGEGYGYTF. Here the CDR3 DNA reads TGTGCCAGCAGTAGACAGGGGGAAGGCTATGGCTACACCTTC.

This clone counts as medium-sized (0.01 to 0.1%). This chain uses TRBV7-2 with TRBJ1-1; D perhaps matches TRBD1 (6 bases). This CDR3 spans 16 amino acids. Per the germline V gene, CDR1 is SGHTA and CDR2 is FQGNSA. The V end lost 5 bases, the J end lost 0 bases, and 16 bases lay between the germline ends. As DNA, the CDR3 is TGTGCCAGCAGCCCCTGGACAGATATAATGAACACTGAAGCTTTCTTT. Translation gives CASSPWTDIMNTEAFF. Using reference TRBV7-2 and TRBJ1-1 for the parts outside the CDR3, the full variable domain is GAGVSQSPSNKVTEKGKDVELRCDPISGHTALYWYRQSLGQGLEFLIYFQGNSAPDKSGLPSDRFSAERTGGSVSTLTIQRTQQEDSAVYLCASSPWTDIMNTEAFFGQGTRLTVV.

Here the CDR3 DNA reads TGTGCCAGCTCACCGGCAGTCTACAATGAGCAGTTCTTC. This sequence encodes CASSPAVYNEQFF. The chain recombines TRBV18 with TRBJ2-1, with D hard to call. Germline V CDR1 and CDR2: KGHSH, LQKENI. V lost 3 bases and J 3 bases, leaving 6 bases between the germline ends. This CDR3 contains 13 residues. The full variable domain, its missing parts supplied by reference TRBV18 and TRBJ2-1, is NAGVMQNPRHLVRRRGQEARLRCSPMKGHSHVYWYRQLPEEGLKFMVYLQKENIIDESGMPKERFSAEFPKEGPSILRIQQVVRGDSAAYFCASSPAVYNEQFFGPGTRLTVL.

This clone was picked up a small number of times. The chain couples TRBV27 to TRBJ2-3; 7 bases are a match to TRBD1. This CDR3 has 17 residues. With V trimmed by 3 bases and J by 2 bases, 11 bases remained unmatched. Germline CDR1 MNHEY, CDR2 SMNVEV (reference sequence). The CDR3 loop reads CASSFLPGQRNTDTQYF. As DNA, the CDR3 is TGTGCCAGCAGTTTTCTACCGGGACAGCGAAACACAGATACGCAGTATTTT.

The genes are TRBV6-5 and TRBJ2-5, with TRBD2 matching 9 bases. Trimming removed 2 bases from V and 7 bases from J; junction bases left unmatched: 11. The V gene's germline CDR1 is MNHEY and CDR2 SVGAGI. The CDR3 loop spans 16 amino acids. The CDR3 DNA follows: TGTGCCAGCAGTTACATCGGGCGGGGGGGCCTTGGGACCCAGTACTTC. Translated, it gives CASSYIGRGGLGTQYF.

The J gene is TRBJ2-5, the V gene TRBV3-1 (or the pseudogene TRBV3-2); weak D call: TRBD2 (7 bases). V was cut by 4 bases and J by 5 bases, with 14 bases left in between. This CDR3 is built from 14 residues. The V gene's germline CDR1 is LGHDT and CDR2 YNNKEL (reference sequence). For the CDR3, the DNA is TGTGCCAGCAGCCTAGGGGGGGGAGATGAGACCCAGTACTTC. As protein: CASSLGGGDETQYF.